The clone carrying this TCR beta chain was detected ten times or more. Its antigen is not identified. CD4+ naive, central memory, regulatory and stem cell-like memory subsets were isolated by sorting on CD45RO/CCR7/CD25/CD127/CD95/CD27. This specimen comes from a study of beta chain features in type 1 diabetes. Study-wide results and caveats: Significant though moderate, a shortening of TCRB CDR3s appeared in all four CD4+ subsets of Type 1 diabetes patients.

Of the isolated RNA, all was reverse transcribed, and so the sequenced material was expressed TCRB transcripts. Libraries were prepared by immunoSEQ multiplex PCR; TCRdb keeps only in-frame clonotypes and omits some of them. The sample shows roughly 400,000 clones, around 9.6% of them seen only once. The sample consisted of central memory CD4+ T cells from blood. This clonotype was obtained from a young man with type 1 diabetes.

This CDR3 is CASSRPGLAGDTQYF. In nucleotides, the CDR3 is TGTGCCAGCAGTCGTCCGGGACTAGCGGGAGATACGCAGTATTTT. The rearrangement uses TRBV21-1 and TRBJ2-3; the D call TRBD2 from the table was never checked on the DNA. TRBV21-1 is a documented pseudogene. The CDR3 extends over 15 amino acids.